These 30 T cell receptor beta chains came from one sample sequenced in a study of blood T cells in healthy people across ages. Together with a sample-barcoded 5' primer, a J-beta primer mix was included in a second PCR lasting about 6 to 11 cycles. TCRdb re-derived calls from the 5' RACE reads in MiXCR, one entry per CDR3 protein. This sample has about a million distinct CDR3 sequences, with around 48% found just once. The sample comprised blood. Every receptor here comes from a young man in good health.

This clonotype has ten or more counts. The chain couples TRBV6-5 to TRBJ2-5; 7 bases fit TRBD2. Germline CDR1 and CDR2: MNHEY and SVGAGI. The junction had 5 bases not matched to a gene; V was cut back by 6 bases and J by 4 bases. This CDR3 has 13 amino acids. The DNA of the CDR3 is TGTGCCAGCAGCGCGCTAGCGGCAGAGACCCAGTACTTC. Translating it yields CASSALAAETQYF.

This clonotype was seen more than once but under ten times. The chain employs TRBV2 and TRBJ2-1, with 7 bases fitting TRBD1. V gave up 6 bases and J gave up 4 bases; unmatched junction bases: 9. The CDR3 is 15 residues long. The germline V gene encodes CDR1 SNHLY and CDR2 FYNNEI. Here the CDR3 DNA reads TGTGCCAGCAGCCCGGGACAGACTATATACAATGAGCAGTTCTTC. Its protein product is CASSPGQTIYNEQFF.

This chain uses TRBV6-5 with TRBJ2-5, with a weak D call TRBD2 (5 bases). The J call could be wrong; TRBJ2-7 is a better fit for the DNA end. CDR3 length: 14 residues. Germline V lookup: CDR1 MNHEY, CDR2 SVGAGI. CDR3 in amino acids: CASSYQRPRDEQYF. CDR3 coding DNA: TGTGCCAGCAGTTACCAAAGGCCGAGGGACGAGCAGTACTTC.

The chain uses TRBV10-3 and TRBJ2-1; D call uncertain. The CDR3 consists of 12 residues. Germline CDR1 ENHRY, CDR2 SYGVKD. V lost 0 bases and J lost 8, with 5 bases in between. DNA of the CDR3: TGTGCCATCAGTGAGTCTAAGGATGAGCAGTTCTTC. Residues: CAISESKDEQFF.

The CDR3 nucleotides read TGTGCCAGCAGTTGGCAGGGGGCGCATAATGAGCAGTTCTTC. Protein sequence: CASSWQGAHNEQFF. J is TRBJ2-1 and V is TRBV25-1; 8 bases fit TRBD1. Germline V lookup: CDR1 MGHDK, CDR2 SYGVNS. The length of the CDR3 is 14 residues. J gave up 7 bases and V 5 bases, and 7 bases lay outside the gene matches.

This clonotype has just a few counts. The chain joins TRBV20-1 to TRBJ2-7, with TRBD2 identical over 7 bases. The CDR3 loop spans 12 amino acids. With V trimmed by 5 bases and J by 6 bases, 7 bases remained unmatched. Germline V gene data show CDR1 as DFQATT and CDR2 as SNEGSKA (reference sequence). As DNA, the CDR3 is TGCAGTGCTTCTGGACTAGTTAGCGAGCAGTACTTC. The encoded protein is CSASGLVSEQYF.

V and J are TRBV5-1 and TRBJ2-7, with D perhaps matching TRBD1 or TRBD2 (6 bases each). The CDR3 contains 20 residues. Trimming took 4 bases from V and 7 from J, leaving 36 bases between them. The germline V gene has CDR1 SGHRS and CDR2 YFSETQ. The CDR3 nucleotides are TGCGCCAGCAGCCGCGGAGGGAAAATGGGGAATTACAGGGTCTACAATGAGCAGTACTTC. This codes for CASSRGGKMGNYRVYNEQYF.

With respect to this clonotype: A junction boundary mismatches the germline segment, possibly from a read error. The genes are TRBV9 and TRBJ1-2, with a tentative D call TRBD1 (5 bases). Germline-derived CDR1 and CDR2 are SGDLS and YYNGEE. This CDR3 is 13 amino acids long. This chain's CDR3 is CDSSVGTNYGYTF. The CDR3 nucleotides read TGTGACAGCAGCGTCGGGACGAACTATGGCTACACCTTC. Looking up the rest from reference TRBV9 and TRBJ1-2 gives the full variable domain: DSGVTQTPKHLITATGQRVTLRCSPRSGDLSVYWYQQSLDQGLQFLIQYYNGEERAKGNILERFSAQQFPDLHSELNLSSLELGDSALYFCDSSVGTNYGYTFGSGTRLTVV.

The table lists this clonotype with a few counts. The V call is TRBV29-1, the J call TRBJ2-5; tentative D call: TRBD2 (5 bases). This CDR3 comprises 13 residues. Germline lookup yields CDR1 SQVTM and CDR2 ANQGSEA. V lost 1 base and J 3 bases, leaving 9 bases between the germline ends. The CDR3 DNA reads as TGCAGCGTTGAAGCGTCGGGGAAAGAGACCCAGTACTTC. Translation gives CSVEASGKETQYF. The variable domain in full, completed from reference TRBV29-1 and TRBJ2-5, reads SAVISQKPSRDICQRGTSLTIQCQVDSQVTMMFWYRQQPGQSLTLIATANQGSEATYESGFVIDKFPISRPNLTFSTLTVSNMSPEDSSIYLCSVEASGKETQYFGPGTRLLVL.

The table lists this clonotype with a few counts. The chain has TRBV13 and TRBJ1-2; tentatively, D is TRBD1 (6 bases). Germline-derived CDR1 and CDR2 are PRHDT and FYEKMQ (reference sequence). This CDR3 spans 16 amino acids. Trimming took 3 bases from V and 6 from J, leaving 20 bases between them. CDR3 nucleotides: TGTGCCAGCAGCTTGCCTGGACAGCGGCAGTTTCATGGCTACACCTTC. Protein: CASSLPGQRQFHGYTF.

This clonotype was seen ten or more times. The CDR3 bases are TGTGCCATCAGTGATGGGGGGCGCGACACCGGGGAGCTGTTTTTT. This sequence encodes CAISDGGRDTGELFF. The chain has TRBV10-3 and TRBJ2-2; tentatively, D is TRBD1 or TRBD2 (6 bases each). This CDR3 contains 15 residues. The ends were cut back, 3 bases at V and 3 bases at J, with 11 bases in the middle. Per germline, CDR1 ENHRY and CDR2 SYGVKD.

In this sample, this clonotype turned up many times. The chain has TRBV28 and TRBJ2-1; maybe TRBD1 (6 bases). Trimming cost V 4 bases and J 0 bases, with 7 bases left between them. The CDR3 is 14 amino acids. Per the germline V gene, CDR1 is MDHEN and CDR2 is SYDVKM. For the CDR3, the DNA is TGTGCCAGCAGTTACAGGGACTCCTACAATGAGCAGTTCTTC. Translation: CASSYRDSYNEQFF.

The chain recombines TRBV7-2 with TRBJ2-1, with 7 nucleotides matching TRBD2. Germline V gene lookup returns CDR1 SGHTA and CDR2 FQGNSA. The ends lost 5 bases at V and 7 bases at J; junction bases unmatched: 8. The CDR3 is 14 residues long. The CDR3 region is CASSPSGTDNEQFF. CDR3 sequence (DNA): TGTGCCAGCAGCCCGAGCGGGACTGATAATGAGCAGTTCTTC.

The gene calls are TRBV7-2 and TRBJ2-1; 10 positions match TRBD2. The CDR3 is 16 residues long. Trimming at V came to 5 bases and at J to 9 bases, leaving 13 bases not matched to a gene. Per the germline V gene, CDR1 is SGHTA and CDR2 is FQGNSA. CDR3 loop: CASSRRALAGVIEQFF. In nucleotides, the CDR3 is TGTGCCAGCAGCCGGCGGGCGCTAGCGGGGGTGATTGAGCAGTTCTTC. Full variable domain (outside the CDR3, taken from reference TRBV7-2 and TRBJ2-1): GAGVSQSPSNKVTEKGKDVELRCDPISGHTALYWYRQSLGQGLEFLIYFQGNSAPDKSGLPSDRFSAERTGGSVSTLTIQRTQQEDSAVYLCASSRRALAGVIEQFFGPGTRLTVL.

The genes are TRBV7-2 and TRBJ2-3, with D perhaps given as TRBD1 or TRBD2 (5 bases each). Germline V gives CDR1 SGHTA, CDR2 FQGNSA. The V end was cut by 6 bases, the J end by 3 bases, with 10 bases between. The CDR3 spans 13 residues. The CDR3 coding sequence is TGTGCCAGCAGGAGGGACCAGACAGATACGCAGTATTTT. This sequence encodes CASRRDQTDTQYF.

This clonotype was recorded a few times. This sequence joins TRBV5-6 and TRBJ2-5; D not resolved. Germline V CDR1 and CDR2: SGHDT, YYEEEE. CDR3 size: 15 residues. V was shortened by 0 bases and J by 0 bases, with 9 bases between the two germline ends. The CDR3, as DNA: TGTGCCAGCAGCTTGGTGTGGATTGACCAAGAGACCCAGTACTTC. It is translated as CASSLVWIDQETQYF.

The rearrangement joins TRBV4-2 to TRBJ2-7; TRBD2 matches at 9 bases. Germline V gene data show CDR1 as LGHNA and CDR2 as YNFKEQ. Germline trimming cut 1 base from V and 4 bases from J; bases unmatched to any gene: 11. This CDR3 is built from 17 residues. This chain's CDR3 is CASSQGGMTSGKYEQYF. The CDR3, as DNA: TGTGCCAGCAGCCAAGGGGGTATGACTAGCGGAAAGTACGAGCAGTACTTC.

This clonotype has only a few counts. This chain links TRBV12-3 or TRBV12-4 with TRBJ2-5; 9 bases align to TRBD1. Trimming removed 6 bases from V and 4 bases from J; junction bases left unmatched: 18. The CDR3 extends over 18 amino acids. The DNA of the CDR3 is TGTGCCAGCAGACCGACCGGTCGGGACAGGGTAAGAGGAGAGACCCAGTACTTC. Translating it yields CASRPTGRDRVRGETQYF.

This clonotype was counted at least ten times. The rearrangement joins TRBV2 to TRBJ1-5; D perhaps matches TRBD1 (5 bases). The CDR3 runs 15 residues. Germline V gene data show CDR1 as SNHLY and CDR2 as FYNNEI. V dropped 6 bases and J dropped 5 bases, with 17 bases sitting between them. The CDR3 nucleotides read TGTGCCAGCAGAATAGGGACCTCGCCGGATCAGCCCCAGCATTTT. It specifies CASRIGTSPDQPQHF.

This chain connects TRBV12-5 to TRBJ2-3; D is unresolved. Germline loops: CDR1 LGHNT, CDR2 FRNRAP. Deletions cut 7 bases from V and 7 bases from J, with 21 bases between. The CDR3 is 15 residues long. The CDR3, as DNA: TGTGCTAGTGACTCCCAGGATTTTTCTGGGAATACGCAGTATTTT. Protein sequence: CASDSQDFSGNTQYF.

The J gene is TRBJ2-2, the V gene TRBV10-3; TRBD2 aligns across 13 bases. Germline-derived CDR1 and CDR2 are ENHRY and SYGVKD. V lost 7 bases, J lost 1 base, and 6 bases stayed unmatched. There are 17 residues in the CDR3. CDR3 loop: CAINPTSGGKNTGELFF. CDR3 bases: TGTGCCATCAACCCGACTAGCGGGGGGAAGAACACCGGGGAGCTGTTTTTT.

On this clonotype itself: At one end the junction does not follow the germline gene, possibly because of a read error. The rearrangement uses TRBV11-2 and TRBJ2-7; TRBD1 or TRBD2 may be the D gene (5 bases each). CDR1 is SGHAT and CDR2 is FQNNGV in the germline V gene. The CDR3 is 14 amino acids. The CDR3 coding sequence is TGTGCCAGTAGCTTTGGGGGTCTCGACTACGAGCAGTACTTC. This sequence encodes CASSFGGLDYEQYF.

This clonotype was recorded a few times. The chain uses TRBV7-9 and TRBJ1-5; TRBD1 matches 9 bases. This CDR3 has 17 amino acids. After removal of 5 bases from V and 1 base from J, the junction contained 9 bases not matched to a gene. Per the germline V gene, CDR1 is SEHNR and CDR2 is FQNEAQ (reference sequence). The CDR3 here is CASSQDRGGWSNQPQHF. CDR3 DNA: TGTGCCAGCAGCCAGGACAGGGGAGGGTGGAGCAATCAGCCCCAGCATTTT.

On this clonotype itself: The junction shows a germline mismatch at one end, possibly a read error. The rearrangement links TRBV12-3 or TRBV12-4 to TRBJ2-3; D might be TRBD1 (6 bases). CDR3 size: 17 residues. Here the CDR3 reads CASSLRPQGLSTDMQYF. CDR3 nucleotides: TGTGCCAGCAGTCTACGCCCACAGGGCCTTAGCACAGATATGCAGTATTTT.

V gene TRBV7-2 combines with J gene TRBJ2-3, with 8 bases fitting TRBD2. Per germline, CDR1 SGHTA and CDR2 FQGNSA. This CDR3 spans 16 amino acids. Losses at the gene ends were 1 base for V and 3 bases for J; bases not matched to a gene: 6. The DNA of the CDR3 is TGTGCCAGCAGCTTAGACTCCGGGGGGGAAACAGATACGCAGTATTTT. Amino acids: CASSLDSGGETDTQYF.

The chain joins TRBV3-1 to TRBJ2-5; D is perhaps TRBD2 (5 bases). The last part of the DNA fits TRBJ2-7 better; the J call may be wrong. CDR3 length: 15 residues. Germline V CDR1 and CDR2: LGHDT, YNNKEL (reference sequence). Here the CDR3 DNA reads TGTGCCAGCAGCCTCGACGGACTCGTAGAGGACGAGCAGTACTTC. This gives the protein CASSLDGLVEDEQYF.

This clonotype has more than one count but fewer than ten. The chain recombines TRBV6-1 with TRBJ1-6, with 8 positions matching TRBD1. The junction had 1 base not matched to a gene; V was cut back by 7 bases and J by 8 bases. Germline CDR1 and CDR2: MNHNS and SASEGT. This CDR3 has 12 residues. The CDR3 nucleotides read TGTGCCAGCAAGGACAGGGATTCACCCCTCCACTTT. This encodes CASKDRDSPLHF.

This clonotype appeared a few times. The chain carries TRBV20-1 and TRBJ1-2; D may be TRBD1 (5 bases). The CDR3 spans 15 residues. Germline V gives CDR1 DFQATT, CDR2 SNEGSKA (reference sequence). The V end was cut by 0 bases, the J end by 0 bases, with 11 bases between. The CDR3 sequence is CSAREGGSANYGYTF. The CDR3 nucleotides are TGCAGTGCTAGAGAGGGGGGGTCCGCTAACTATGGCTACACCTTC.

This clonotype came up a few times. This rearrangement joins TRBV7-2 to TRBJ2-1; D is undetermined. The CDR3 covers 14 residues. CDR1 and CDR2 (germline): SGHTA, FQGNSA. Trimming took 0 bases from V and 8 from J, leaving 11 bases between them. The CDR3 DNA is TGTGCCAGCAGCTTAGCGGCAGCAGCTCATGAGCAGTTCTTC. Its protein product is CASSLAAAAHEQFF.

Worth noting for this clonotype: A much larger clonotype is one base distant, so this may be a read error. V gene TRBV4-3 combines with J gene TRBJ2-3; no firm D call. Germline V gene sequence: CDR1 LGHNA, CDR2 YSLEER. The CDR3 totals 13 residues. The DNA of the CDR3 is TGCGCCAGCAGCCAAGACAGAGGAGATACGCGGTATTTT. Protein product: CASSQDRGDTRYF.